Reported below is one T cell receptor (beta chain). Unique molecular identifiers tagged the TCRbeta library. TCRdb re-called the PCR reads through MiXCR, storing one row per CDR3 protein. Here the sample spans hundreds of thousands of distinct CDR3 sequences, over 9.5% being singletons. Germline CDR1 SGHNT, CDR2 YYREEE (reference sequence). V lost 7 bases to trimming and J lost 0 bases, with 14 bases between them. CDR3 length: 15 amino acids. This record belongs to a study of T-cell reconstitution after alpha-beta-depleted transplantation in children. The TCR sequence derives from a human donor who donated a stem cell graft to a child with acute myeloid leukemia. The chain employs TRBV5-4 and TRBJ2-1; D is unclear. The source material was PBMCs from the stem cell graft donor, sampled from the stem cell graft. CDR3 in DNA: TGTGCCAGCGGCCTGGTGCCCAGCTCCTACAATGAGCAGTTCTTC. Protein: CASGLVPSSYNEQFF.